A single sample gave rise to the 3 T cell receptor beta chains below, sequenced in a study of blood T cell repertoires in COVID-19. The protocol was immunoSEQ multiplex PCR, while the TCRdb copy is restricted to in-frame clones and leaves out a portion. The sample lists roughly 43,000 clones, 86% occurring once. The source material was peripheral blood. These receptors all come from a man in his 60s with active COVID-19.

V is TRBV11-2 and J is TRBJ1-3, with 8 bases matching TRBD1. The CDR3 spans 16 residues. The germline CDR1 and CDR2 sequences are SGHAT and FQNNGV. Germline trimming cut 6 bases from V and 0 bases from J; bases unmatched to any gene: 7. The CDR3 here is CASSPGQAFSGNTIYF. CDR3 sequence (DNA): TGTGCCAGCAGTCCGGGACAGGCCTTCTCTGGAAACACCATATATTTT.

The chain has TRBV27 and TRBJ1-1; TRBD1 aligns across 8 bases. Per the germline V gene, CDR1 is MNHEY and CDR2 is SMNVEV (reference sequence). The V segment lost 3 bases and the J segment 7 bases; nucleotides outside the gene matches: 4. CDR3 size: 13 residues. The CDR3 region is CASSFGQGNEAFF. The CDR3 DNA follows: TGTGCCAGCAGTTTTGGACAGGGCAATGAAGCTTTCTTT.

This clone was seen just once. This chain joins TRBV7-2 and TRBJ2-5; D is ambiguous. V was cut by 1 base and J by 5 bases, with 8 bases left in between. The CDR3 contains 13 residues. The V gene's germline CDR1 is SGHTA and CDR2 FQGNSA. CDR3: CASSLGMRETQYF. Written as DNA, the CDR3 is TGTGCCAGCAGCTTAGGGATGAGGGAGACCCAGTACTTC.